This T cell receptor (beta chain) was documented in a study of control samples from healthy donors and cancer patients. This table comes from immunoSEQ multiplex PCR, and its TCRdb copy is limited to in-frame clones, with some not included. The sample lists some 95,000 clones, 80% to 95% occurring once. The germline gives CDR1 LNHDA, CDR2 SQIVND (reference sequence). This CDR3 has 14 amino acids. Trimming took 4 bases from V and 3 from J; bases not matched to a gene: 0. Material: blood. The TCR was taken from a human donor in good health. The donor label of this sample is uncertain. V usage is TRBV19 and J usage is TRBJ2-2; 9 bases map to TRBD1. The CDR3 loop reads CASSRDRDTGELFF. CDR3 DNA: TGTGCCAGTAGTAGGGACAGGGACACCGGGGAGCTGTTTTTT. The whole variable domain, filled in from reference TRBV19 and TRBJ2-2, reads DGGITQSPKYLFRKEGQNVTLSCEQNLNHDAMYWYRQDPGQGLRLIYYSQIVNDFQKGDIAEGYSVSREKKESFPLTVTSAQKNPTAFYLCASSRDRDTGELFFGEGSRLTVL.